These 25 T cell receptor beta chains share one sample of origin, sequenced in a study of T cells in women clearing cervical HPV infection. Repertoires were generated with immunoSEQ multiplex PCR, while TCRdb's copy carries only in-frame clones and drops some. The clone table shows about 36,000 clones, with the ten largest holding around 1.7%. Sequences were obtained from blood buffy coat. These TCRs come from a woman aged 18 to 75 with a cervical HPV16 infection that either progressed to CIN3+ or cleared (not recorded which).

By frequency, this clone registers medium-sized. The read finishes 3 residues shy of the CDR3 end, and the germline J gene is used to complete it. This chain connects TRBV28 to TRBJ2-3; TRBD2 agrees at 8 bases. V shed 3 bases and J 1 base; nucleotides not matched to a gene: 3. The length of the CDR3 is 15 residues. Germline CDR1 and CDR2: MDHEN and SYDVKM. The sequenced part of the CDR3 DNA is TGTGCCAGCAGTTTGAACGGGGGGGGCACAGATACG. This encodes CASSLNGGGTDT. The complete CDR3 reads CASSLNGGGTDTQYF.

The covered CDR3 bases are TGTGCCAGTAGTATAGGGGTCGGGGGGCCGATGAACACTGAA. It codes for CASSIGVGGPMNTE. The CDR3 reads in full as CASSIGVGGPMNTEAFF. The J gene is TRBJ1-1, the V gene TRBV19, with D possibly TRBD1 on 6 matching bases. The read ends 3 residues shy of where the CDR3 ends; the end is completed using the germline J gene. The CDR3 has 17 residues. V dropped 1 base and J dropped 0 bases, with 15 bases sitting between them. CDR1 is LNHDA, CDR2 SQIVND, per germline (reference sequence).

A remark on this clone: The CDR3 extends 3 residues past the end of the read, so its final part is completed from the germline J gene. V gene TRBV19 combines with J gene TRBJ1-1, with D unresolved. Germline V gene sequence: CDR1 LNHDA, CDR2 SQIVND (reference sequence). The V gene lost 7 bases and the J gene lost 5 bases, with 20 bases spanning the gap. The CDR3 spans 15 residues. CDR3 bases read: TGTGCCAGTACCCCAAGACTCGAGGTATATACTGAA. Protein: CASTPRLEVYTE. The CDR3, in full, reads CASTPRLEVYTEAFF.

Comment on this clone: Read coverage stops 3 residues before the CDR3 terminus; the germline J gene supplies the remainder. The chain recombines TRBV10-3 with TRBJ1-1; D perhaps matches TRBD1 (6 bases). This CDR3 has 12 residues. Trimming stripped 10 bases from V and 2 bases from J, with 11 bases between. CDR1 ENHRY and CDR2 SYGVKD come from the germline V gene. The CDR3 spells CASKQGNTEAFF. The CDR3 bases that were read are TGTGCCAGCAAACAGGGTAACACTGAA.

Note on this clone: Read sequence stops 3 residues before the CDR3 end, and the germline J gene provides the missing end. The rearrangement uses TRBV14 and TRBJ1-1; 8 bases align to TRBD1. The CDR3 totals 17 residues. CDR1 is SGHDN and CDR2 is FVKESK in the germline V gene. The sequenced CDR3 bases are TGTGCCAGCAGCCAAGATATATTAGCGGACAGGGTGAATTCA. This sequence encodes CASSQDILADRVNS. The whole CDR3 sequence is CASSQDILADRVNSAFF.

Regarding this clone: The DNA ends 3 residues before the CDR3 does, and the rest of the CDR3 is filled in from the germline J gene. The chain is built from TRBV5-1 and TRBJ2-5; tentatively, D is TRBD2 (7 bases). Germline CDR1 is SGHRS and CDR2 is YFSETQ. With 3 bases removed from V and 5 bases from J, the gap between germline ends came to 17 bases. There are 15 residues in the CDR3. CDR3 protein: CASSSAPGGLETQYF. Incomplete CDR3 DNA: TGCGCCAGCAGCTCCGCGCCGGGGGGCCTTGAGACC.

As concerns this clone: The CDR3 is cut off 3 residues early in the read; its end comes from the germline J gene. The chain combines TRBV9 with TRBJ2-7, with D perhaps matching TRBD2 (6 bases). The CDR3 is made up of 15 amino acids. V dropped 4 bases and J dropped 5 bases, with 19 bases sitting between them. The V gene's germline CDR1 is SGDLS and CDR2 YYNGEE. The CDR3 bases that were read are TGTGCCAGCAGCAAATTGGGGCAGTGGAGGGACGAG. Its translation is CASSKLGQWRDE. The CDR3 as a whole reads CASSKLGQWRDEQYF.

To note about this clone: The sequence runs out 3 residues before the end of the CDR3; the remainder is reconstructed from the germline J gene. The chain carries TRBV20-1 and TRBJ2-2; TRBD1 matches 8 bases. J was trimmed by 1 base and V by 0 bases; bases with no gene match: 4. Germline CDR1 is DFQATT and CDR2 is SNEGSKA (reference sequence). This CDR3 has 16 residues. The CDR3 region is CSARDPGTGNTGELFF. CDR3 DNA (partial): TGCAGTGCTAGAGATCCCGGGACAGGGAACACCGGGGAG.

Regarding this clone: The read ends 3 residues before the CDR3 terminus; that terminus is restored from the germline J gene. The chain carries TRBV10-2 and TRBJ2-1; 7 bases are shared with TRBD2. Germline CDR1 reads WSHSY; CDR2 reads SAAADI. This CDR3 has 16 residues. The V and J ends lost 0 bases and 5 bases, in that order; junction bases with no gene match: 7. The CDR3 protein is CASSESGGSSDNEQFF. The CDR3 DNA, read in part, is TGCGCCAGCAGTGAGTCCGGGGGGTCATCAGACAATGAG.

On this clone: The CDR3 is cut off 3 residues early in the read; its end comes from the germline J gene. The rearrangement joins TRBV20-1 to TRBJ2-2; TRBD1 might be the D (7 bases). The CDR3 has 14 amino acids. Germline V gene lookup returns CDR1 DFQATT and CDR2 SNEGSKA (reference sequence). CDR3 loop: CSARDGGGGEKLFF. Incomplete CDR3 DNA: TGCAGTGCTAGAGATGGAGGGGGCGGTGAAAAG.

As concerns this clone: The read ends 3 residues before the CDR3 terminus; that terminus is restored from the germline J gene. The V gene is TRBV5-4, the J gene TRBJ1-2; D gene unclear. This CDR3 is built from 14 residues. In germline, CDR1 is SGHNT, CDR2 YYREEE (reference sequence). Trimming removed 4 bases at V and 4 bases at J, with 14 bases between. The CDR3 bases that were read are TGTGCCAGCAGCCCGGCCGGGGAGATCTATGGC. It encodes CASSPAGEIYG. The CDR3 reads in full as CASSPAGEIYGYTF.

CDR3 amino acids: CASSLVRGSKNIYTF. Partial CDR3 DNA: TGTGCCAGCAGCTTGGTTAGGGGCAGCAAAAACATC. The chain carries TRBV7-2 and TRBJ1-2; D perhaps matches TRBD1 (5 bases). The CDR3 extends 3 residues past the end of the read, so its final part is completed from the germline J gene. Germline V gene data show CDR1 as SGHTA and CDR2 as FQGNSA. The CDR3 is made up of 15 amino acids.

Comment on this clone: An end of the junction does not agree with germline; a read error may underlie this. The read terminates 3 residues ahead of where the CDR3 ends, so the germline J gene completes it. The V gene is TRBV4-2, the J gene TRBJ1-2, with D perhaps TRBD1 (6 bases). CDR1 is LGHNA and CDR2 is YNFKEQ in the germline V gene. The CDR3 covers 14 residues. CDR3 DNA, as far as it was read: TGCGCCAGCAGCCAAGAAACAGGGACCTATGGC. Translating it yields CASSQETGTYG. The whole CDR3 reads CASSQETGTYGYTF.

Notes on this clone: Coverage ceases 3 residues before the CDR3 finishes, and the germline J gene fills in the end. This same CDR3 is encoded by further DNA sequences in the sample. V is TRBV18 and J is TRBJ2-3; 7 bases are a match to TRBD1. Germline CDR1 and CDR2: KGHSH and LQKENI. This CDR3 has 13 amino acids. The sequenced CDR3 bases are TGTGCCAGCTCACCGGGACAGCAGCAGCCG. It codes for CASSPGQQQP. From start to end, the CDR3 is CASSPGQQQPQYF.

As regards this clone: The read is 3 residues too short to cover the CDR3 end, so that end is filled in from the germline J gene. The V call is TRBV5-1, the J call TRBJ2-1; D is uncertain. The CDR3 has 14 residues. The germline CDR1 and CDR2 sequences are SGHRS and YFSETQ. Trimming removed 0 bases at V and 4 bases at J, with 8 bases between. CDR3 bases read: TGCGCCAGCAGCTTGGAACAGAAATACAATGAG. This encodes CASSLEQKYNE. The full CDR3 sequence reads CASSLEQKYNEQFF.

To note about this clone: Read sequence stops 3 residues before the CDR3 end, and the germline J gene provides the missing end. The rearrangement links TRBV7-3 to TRBJ2-3; a possible D gene is TRBD1 (7 bases). V was pared by 3 bases and J by 6 bases, with 10 bases between. The CDR3 has 13 amino acids. Germline values: CDR1 SGHTA, CDR2 FQGTGA. The CDR3 protein is CASSLTGRDTQYF. Partial CDR3 DNA: TGTGCCAGCAGCTTGACAGGGAGGGATACG. Based on the CDR3 plus reference TRBV7-3 and TRBJ2-3, the full variable domain is GAGVSQTPSNKVTEKGKYVELRCDPISGHTALYWYRQSLGQGPEFLIYFQGTGAADDSGLPNDRFFAVRPEGSVSTLKIQRTERGDSAVYLCASSLTGRDTQYFGPGTRLTVL.

With regard to this clone: The read ends 3 residues shy of where the CDR3 ends; the end is completed using the germline J gene. V usage is TRBV20-1 and J usage is TRBJ2-5; D unclear. This CDR3 comprises 12 residues. The V gene lost 1 base and the J gene lost 3 bases, with 6 bases spanning the gap. Germline V lookup: CDR1 DFQATT, CDR2 SNEGSKA (reference sequence). The DNA read from the CDR3 is TGCAGTGCTAGAGGGGCCAAAGAGACC. Translated: CSARGAKET. The whole CDR3 protein is CSARGAKETQYF.

A note on this clone: Sequencing ends 3 residues short of the CDR3 end; the germline J gene provides the rest. The chain couples TRBV7-2 to TRBJ1-2, with D possibly matching TRBD1 (6 bases). Germline-derived CDR1 and CDR2 are SGHTA and FQGNSA. CDR3 length equals 13 residues. V was clipped by 4 bases and J by 7 bases, with 13 bases between them. This chain's CDR3 is CASSWDITGGYTF. CDR3 DNA, as far as it was read: TGTGCCAGCAGCTGGGACATCACAGGTGGC.

In the case of this clone: The read stops 3 residues short of the end of the CDR3; the missing end is completed from the germline J gene. The V and J genes are TRBV7-9 and TRBJ1-2; D is perhaps TRBD1 (6 bases). The germline CDR1 and CDR2 sequences are SEHNR and FQNEAQ (reference sequence). The CDR3 runs to 14 residues. The sequenced CDR3 bases are TGTGCCAGCAGCTTGGAGGGGGGGTCGGACGAC. Its protein is CASSLEGGSDD. The full CDR3 protein is CASSLEGGSDDYTF.

As to this clone: The missing CDR3 end, 3 residues past where the read stops, is filled in from the germline J gene. The chain couples TRBV9 to TRBJ2-2, with 7 bases that match TRBD1. V shed 1 base and J 6 bases; nucleotides not matched to a gene: 3. Germline assignment: CDR1 SGDLS and CDR2 YYNGEE. This CDR3 spans 14 amino acids. The covered CDR3 bases are TGTGCCAGCAGCGTAACAGGGGCTCCCGGGGAG. It specifies CASSVTGAPGE. The CDR3 in full is CASSVTGAPGELFF.

Comment on this clone: The read ends 3 residues before the CDR3 terminus; that terminus is restored from the germline J gene. V is TRBV20-1 and J is TRBJ2-7; D is uncertain. The CDR3 contains 11 residues. From germline, CDR1 is DFQATT and CDR2 SNEGSKA (reference sequence). The V gene lost 2 bases and the J gene lost 2 bases, with 4 bases spanning the gap. This CDR3 reads CSARSAYEQYF. The DNA read from the CDR3 is TGCAGTGCTAGATCCGCCTACGAG.

This clone counts as medium-sized (0.01 to 0.1%) by frequency. The CDR3 sequence is CAISDRDTGELFF. Partial CDR3 DNA: TGTGCCATCAGTGACAGGGACACCGGGGAG. The genes are TRBV10-3 and TRBJ2-2, with D possibly matching TRBD1 (5 bases). The read halts 3 residues ahead of the CDR3 end, with the missing end drawn from the germline J gene. CDR1 is ENHRY, CDR2 SYGVKD, per germline. V was pared by 3 bases and J by 3 bases, with 5 bases between. The CDR3 extends over 13 amino acids.

Points on this clone: The read stops 3 residues short of the end of the CDR3; the missing end is completed from the germline J gene. This chain connects TRBV6-1 to TRBJ1-2; 8 bases are shared with TRBD1. The CDR3 has 13 amino acids. Germline V lookup: CDR1 MNHNS, CDR2 SASEGT. This CDR3 reads CASSELRGRGYTF. The sequenced CDR3 bases are TGTGCCAGCAGTGAACTCAGGGGGCGAGGC.

A remark on this clone: The CDR3 end falls 3 residues outside the read, so it is completed with the germline J gene. This sequence joins TRBV27 and TRBJ2-7; D is unresolved. Trimming left V 6 bases short and J 0 bases short, with 9 bases between. The CDR3 runs 13 residues. From germline, CDR1 is MNHEY and CDR2 SMNVEV (reference sequence). CDR3 protein: CASSSGHSYEQYF. The covered CDR3 bases are TGTGCCAGCAGCTCAGGTCACTCCTACGAG.

In regard to this clone: The read terminates 3 residues before the CDR3 end, so the remaining end is supplied by the germline J gene. V and J are TRBV7-2 and TRBJ1-2; D gene ambiguous. The germline CDR1 and CDR2 sequences are SGHTA and FQGNSA. The CDR3 runs to 13 residues. The sequenced part of the CDR3 DNA is TGTGCCAGCAGCTTAAAGCGGGGAGATACC. Amino acid sequence: CASSLKRGDT. The complete CDR3 protein is CASSLKRGDTYTF.